The next 26 T cell receptor beta chains were all read from a single sample in a study of blood T cell repertoires in COVID-19. Using immunoSEQ multiplex PCR, the repertoire was profiled, and TCRdb retains in-frame clones only, with some absent. The sample holds roughly 230,000 clones, approximately 84% seen once. The material sequenced was PBMCs or T cells enriched from blood (not recorded which). The origin of the receptors is a woman in her 50s who had been exposed to COVID-19.

The chain combines TRBV20-1 with TRBJ2-1; the match to TRBD2 covers 10 bases. Per the germline V gene, CDR1 is DFQATT and CDR2 is SNEGSKA (reference sequence). With 3 bases clipped from V and 7 bases from J, the junction kept 15 bases outside the gene matches. This CDR3 has 17 residues. The CDR3 region has the DNA TGCAGTGCTAGTTCGAAGCGGGGGGGCCCCGGGTTGAATGAGCAGTTCTTC. It translates to CSASSKRGGPGLNEQFF.

The rearrangement uses TRBV10-2 and TRBJ2-2; D perhaps matches TRBD1 (6 bases). The CDR3 is 15 residues long. The V end lost 6 bases, the J end lost 7 bases, and 18 bases lay between the germline ends. The germline V gene encodes CDR1 WSHSY and CDR2 SAAADI. CDR3: CASSALGQGFGELFF. For the CDR3, the DNA is TGCGCCAGCAGCGCCCTGGGGCAGGGGTTCGGGGAGCTGTTTTTT.

The chain carries TRBV10-3 and TRBJ1-1, with a tentative D call TRBD1 (5 bases). CDR1 and CDR2 from the germline V gene are ENHRY and SYGVKD. The CDR3 runs 13 residues. Trimming removed 10 bases from V and 0 bases from J, with 12 bases in between. The CDR3 DNA reads as TGTGCCACCCATGGGGCGGTGAACACTGAAGCTTTCTTT. Residues: CATHGAVNTEAFF.

The chain combines TRBV13 with TRBJ2-3; 7 nucleotides line up with TRBD1. This CDR3 has 16 residues. CDR1 is PRHDT, CDR2 FYEKMQ, per germline (reference sequence). Losses at the gene ends were 0 bases for V and 5 bases for J; bases not matched to a gene: 8. The CDR3 reads CASSLGYDRVKDTQYF. CDR3 coding DNA: TGTGCCAGCAGCTTAGGGTATGACAGGGTGAAAGATACGCAGTATTTT.

The chain employs TRBV19 and TRBJ1-4; the D is unclear. Between the trimmed V and J ends, which lost 2 bases and 7 bases, there was a span of 8 bases. The CDR3 totals 13 residues. Per the germline V gene, CDR1 is LNHDA and CDR2 is SQIVND (reference sequence). The CDR3 loop reads CASSIIRFEKLFF. The CDR3 DNA sequence: TGTGCCAGTAGTATAATCAGATTTGAAAAACTGTTTTTT.

The genes are TRBV2 and TRBJ2-2; 8 nucleotides match TRBD2. Trimming cost V 5 bases and J 7 bases; bases outside gene matches: 12. Germline-derived CDR1 and CDR2 are SNHLY and FYNNEI. The CDR3 totals 16 residues. The CDR3 coding sequence is TGTGCCAGCAGTCCCCTCCGAGCGGCGGGGGGCGGGGAGCTGTTTTTT. Translating it yields CASSPLRAAGGGELFF.

V and J are TRBV18 and TRBJ1-1, with no clear D. In germline, CDR1 is KGHSH, CDR2 LQKENI. CDR3 size: 13 residues. V was trimmed by 4 bases and J by 4 bases, leaving 10 bases between them. CDR3 amino acids: CASSRLVGTEAFF. CDR3 DNA: TGTGCCAGCTCACGGCTAGTTGGCACTGAAGCTTTCTTT.

The chain carries TRBV5-1 and TRBJ2-7, with D uncertain. Germline V CDR1 and CDR2: SGHRS, YFSETQ. Trimming stripped 0 bases from V and 0 bases from J, with 10 bases between. This CDR3 is built from 15 residues. For the CDR3, the DNA is TGCGCCAGCAGCTTGGGTTTGCGGAGCTCCTACGAGCAGTACTTC. Amino acid sequence: CASSLGLRSSYEQYF.

V is TRBV24-1 and J is TRBJ1-2; the D is unclear. V was pared by 5 bases and J by 3 bases, with 9 bases between. The CDR3 spans 13 residues. Germline V CDR1 and CDR2: KGHDR, SFDVKD. This CDR3 reads CATSARVDYGYTF. The DNA of the CDR3 is TGTGCCACCAGTGCCCGGGTTGACTATGGCTACACCTTC.

This clone came up a few times. The genes are TRBV5-5 and TRBJ1-1; no clear D. V lost 0 bases and J 6 bases, leaving 9 bases between the germline ends. There are 13 residues in the CDR3. Per germline, CDR1 SGHKS and CDR2 YYEKEE (reference sequence). This CDR3 is CASSLGPKAEAFF. In DNA form, the CDR3 reads TGTGCCAGCAGCTTGGGGCCGAAAGCTGAAGCTTTCTTT.

The rearrangement links TRBV19 to TRBJ1-1; D is perhaps TRBD1 (5 bases). The germline V and J ends were trimmed by 3 bases and 3 bases, with 17 bases remaining between them. CDR1 is LNHDA and CDR2 is SQIVND in the germline V gene (reference sequence). The CDR3 is 16 amino acids. The CDR3 protein is CASSIPGRVRDTEAFF. CDR3 in DNA: TGTGCCAGTAGTATCCCCGGCAGGGTAAGGGACACTGAAGCTTTCTTT.

This chain uses TRBV24-1 with TRBJ2-2; 7 positions agree with TRBD1. CDR1 KGHDR and CDR2 SFDVKD come from the germline V gene. The CDR3 is 13 residues long. J lost 4 bases, V lost 12 bases, and 7 bases had no gene match. This CDR3 reads CAAQGYGTGELFF. CDR3 nucleotides: TGTGCCGCACAGGGGTATGGCACCGGGGAGCTGTTTTTT.

The V and J genes are TRBV3-1 (or the pseudogene TRBV3-2) and TRBJ2-7, with no clear D. Germline V CDR1 and CDR2: LGHDT, YNNKEL (reference sequence). The CDR3 has 15 amino acids. Trimming removed 0 bases from V and 1 base from J, with 10 bases in between. The CDR3, as DNA: TGTGCCAGCAGCCAAGATTTGGCGCGGTCCTACGAGCAGTACTTC. Translated, it gives CASSQDLARSYEQYF.

The chain carries TRBV7-3 and TRBJ1-1, with a tentative D call TRBD1 (5 bases). V shed 2 bases and J shed 5 bases, with 9 bases lying between them. Germline-derived CDR1 and CDR2 are SGHTA and FQGTGA. CDR3 length: 13 amino acids. The CDR3 is CASSLQGRTEAFF. CDR3 in DNA: TGTGCCAGCAGCTTACAGGGTAGGACTGAAGCTTTCTTT.

The V gene is TRBV7-3, the J gene TRBJ2-1; 7 nucleotides match TRBD2. The CDR3 consists of 15 residues. The ends lost 2 bases at V and 2 bases at J; junction bases unmatched: 3. Looked up from germline, CDR1 is SGHTA and CDR2 is FQGTGA. CDR3 residues: CASSLGRGAYNEQFF. The CDR3 DNA reads as TGTGCCAGCAGCTTAGGACGGGGGGCCTACAATGAGCAGTTCTTC. Full variable domain (missing parts from reference TRBV7-3 and TRBJ2-1): GAGVSQTPSNKVTEKGKYVELRCDPISGHTALYWYRQSLGQGPEFLIYFQGTGAADDSGLPNDRFFAVRPEGSVSTLKIQRTERGDSAVYLCASSLGRGAYNEQFFGPGTRLTVL.

This clone appeared a single time. The chain couples TRBV12-5 to TRBJ2-7; 9 bases are a match to TRBD1. CDR1 is LGHNT, CDR2 FRNRAP, per germline. V trimming: 0 bases; J trimming: 0 bases; junction bases outside the gene matches: 15. The CDR3 is 20 amino acids. As DNA, the CDR3 is TGTGCTAGTGGTTTGGTAAAATCCCCGGGACAGGGCCCTAGCTCCTACGAGCAGTACTTC. Translating gives CASGLVKSPGQGPSSYEQYF.

V usage is TRBV3-1 (or the pseudogene TRBV3-2) and J usage is TRBJ1-6; the D is unclear. Per the germline V gene, CDR1 is LGHDT and CDR2 is YNNKEL (reference sequence). V was pared by 3 bases and J by 5 bases, with 23 bases between. CDR3 length equals 19 residues. CDR3 in amino acids: CASSHAQEGVRPHNSPLHF. CDR3 nucleotides: TGTGCCAGCAGCCACGCCCAAGAGGGTGTCCGACCTCATAATTCACCCCTCCACTTT.

The chain employs TRBV19 and TRBJ1-1, with D perhaps matching TRBD1 (5 bases). Looked up from germline, CDR1 is LNHDA and CDR2 is SQIVND (reference sequence). This CDR3 has 14 residues. V shed 6 bases and J shed 0 bases, with 11 bases lying between them. CDR3 in amino acids: CASSPKGLNTEAFF. The DNA for the CDR3 is TGTGCCAGTAGCCCTAAGGGGCTGAACACTGAAGCTTTCTTT.

This clone was seen a handful of times. The chain links TRBV28 to TRBJ1-5; no definite D call. Germline V lookup: CDR1 MDHEN, CDR2 SYDVKM. There are 13 residues in the CDR3. Trimming shortened V by 8 bases and J by 9 bases, and 17 bases separated the two germline ends. This CDR3 reads CASVEGRRGPQHF. CDR3 in DNA: TGTGCCAGCGTAGAAGGCCGGAGAGGGCCCCAGCATTTT.

The rearrangement joins TRBV18 to TRBJ1-5; D is perhaps TRBD1 (6 bases). V lost 3 bases and J lost 6, with 15 bases in between. This CDR3 has 15 amino acids. Looked up from germline, CDR1 is KGHSH and CDR2 is LQKENI. This chain's CDR3 is CASSPGGASGQPQHF. CDR3 coding DNA: TGTGCCAGCTCACCGGGGGGGGCTTCTGGTCAGCCCCAGCATTTT.

J is TRBJ2-3 and V is TRBV4-2; 7 bases line up with TRBD1. The CDR3 sequence is 16 residues long. The germline gives CDR1 LGHNA, CDR2 YNFKEQ. V lost 4 bases, J lost 2 bases, and 9 bases stayed unmatched. This chain's CDR3 is CASSPRLTGITDTQYF. The CDR3, as DNA: TGTGCCAGCAGCCCCCGTTTGACAGGGATCACAGATACGCAGTATTTT.

This rearrangement joins TRBV15 to TRBJ1-1, with a tentative D call TRBD1 (6 bases). Trimming cost V 1 base and J 5 bases, with 11 bases left between them. The CDR3 has 14 amino acids. Germline V gene data show CDR1 as LNHNV and CDR2 as YYDKDF (reference sequence). CDR3 nucleotides: TGTGCCACCAGCAGAGGTAACAGGGAAACTGAAGCTTTCTTT. It yields the protein CATSRGNRETEAFF.

The V call is TRBV11-2, the J call TRBJ2-1; 12 bases are a match to TRBD2. CDR1 is SGHAT, CDR2 FQNNGV, per germline. CDR3 length: 16 amino acids. The trim removed 5 bases at V and 5 bases at J, leaving 7 bases unmatched. The CDR3 DNA follows: TGTGCCAGCAGCGCCTTGACTAGCGGGGGAGACAATGAGCAGTTCTTC. Translation gives CASSALTSGGDNEQFF.

V and J are TRBV10-2 and TRBJ2-7, with a possible D match to TRBD2 (6 bases). The CDR3 is 13 residues long. The germline V gene encodes CDR1 WSHSY and CDR2 SAAADI. Trimming pared 1 base from V and 4 bases from J, leaving 8 bases between. CDR3 DNA sequence: TGCGCCAGCAGTGAGTACGGAGGGTACGAGCAGTACTTC. Translated, it gives CASSEYGGYEQYF.

In its sample, this clone was seen once. The chain uses TRBV28 and TRBJ1-4; D unresolved. Germline values: CDR1 MDHEN, CDR2 SYDVKM. Trimming shortened V by 7 bases and J by 8 bases, and 11 bases separated the two germline ends. The length of the CDR3 is 12 residues. The CDR3 loop is CASTPTQEKLFF. DNA of the CDR3: TGTGCCAGCACCCCGACTCAAGAAAAACTGTTTTTT.

This clone appeared a few times. The chain joins TRBV29-1 to TRBJ2-1; 8 bases fit TRBD2. V shed 6 bases, J shed 10 bases, and the junction held 14 bases outside the gene matches. Germline assignment: CDR1 SQVTM and CDR2 ANQGSEA. This CDR3 spans 14 amino acids. This chain's CDR3 is CSVRSGGPEREQFF. The CDR3, as DNA: TGCAGCGTCCGGAGCGGGGGCCCGGAACGAGAGCAGTTCTTC.